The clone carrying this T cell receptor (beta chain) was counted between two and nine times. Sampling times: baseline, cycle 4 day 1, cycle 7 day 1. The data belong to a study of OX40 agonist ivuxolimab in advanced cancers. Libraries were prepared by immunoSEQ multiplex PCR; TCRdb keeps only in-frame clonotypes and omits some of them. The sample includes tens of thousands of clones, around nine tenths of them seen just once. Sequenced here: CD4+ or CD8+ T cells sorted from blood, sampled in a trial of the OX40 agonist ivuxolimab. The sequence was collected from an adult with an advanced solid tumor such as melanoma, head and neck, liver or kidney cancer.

Here the CDR3 reads CASSYSVLAGKYEQYF. The DNA of the CDR3 is TGTGCCAGCAGTTACTCGGTCCTAGCGGGAAAGTACGAGCAGTACTTC. The chain uses TRBV6-5 and TRBJ2-7; the match to TRBD2 covers 9 bases. CDR3 length equals 16 residues. With V trimmed by 0 bases and J by 4 bases, 7 bases remained unmatched. The germline CDR1 and CDR2 sequences are MNHEY and SVGAGI.